A single sample is the source of the 5 T cell receptor beta chains below, sequenced in a study of CD8 T cells in ankylosing spondylitis. TCRdb re-called the 5' RACE reads through MiXCR, storing one row per CDR3 protein. The sample has roughly 240,000 distinct CDR3 sequences; approximately 30% are singletons. Source material: blood, either unsorted or a sorted T cell fraction (not recorded which). These receptors all come from a male donor with ankylosing spondylitis or in good health (not recorded which).

This clonotype occurred a few times. The J gene is TRBJ2-5, the V gene TRBV12-3 or TRBV12-4; no reliable D call. With 5 bases removed from V and 5 bases from J, the gap between germline ends came to 12 bases. This CDR3 is 13 amino acids long. CDR3 coding DNA: TGTGCCAGCAGTCCCCGGCGACGGGAGACCCAGTACTTC. Its protein product is CASSPRRRETQYF.

This clonotype was picked up many times. The J gene is TRBJ2-7, the V gene TRBV20-1; D uncertain. The germline CDR1 and CDR2 sequences are DFQATT and SNEGSKA (reference sequence). CDR3 length: 16 residues. V shed 0 bases and J shed 3 bases, with 18 bases lying between them. The CDR3 sequence is CSARDPSAGSLYEQYF. For the CDR3, the DNA is TGCAGTGCTAGAGATCCGTCGGCAGGCAGCCTCTACGAGCAGTACTTC.

This clonotype was detected only a few times. V and J are TRBV29-1 and TRBJ2-3; D may be TRBD1 (6 bases). Trimming removed 8 bases at V and 3 bases at J, with 18 bases between. The CDR3 is 14 amino acids. Germline V gene lookup returns CDR1 SQVTM and CDR2 ANQGSEA. CDR3 sequence reads: CSTRHRVETDTQYF. CDR3 nucleotide sequence: TGCAGCACCCGGCACAGGGTTGAGACAGATACGCAGTATTTT.

The rearrangement uses TRBV28 and TRBJ2-7, with no clear D. There are 15 residues in the CDR3. The V gene lost 3 bases and the J gene lost 2 bases, with 14 bases spanning the gap. CDR1 MDHEN and CDR2 SYDVKM come from the germline V gene. CDR3 nucleotides: TGTGCCAGCAGTTTTTTGTTAGGGCTAGCCTACGAGCAGTACTTC. Protein: CASSFLLGLAYEQYF. Using reference TRBV28 and TRBJ2-7 for the parts outside the CDR3, the full variable domain is DVKVTQSSRYLVKRTGEKVFLECVQDMDHENMFWYRQDPGLGLRLIYFSYDVKMKEKGDIPEGYSVSREKKERFSLILESASTNQTSMYLCASSFLLGLAYEQYFGPGTRLTVT.

The chain has TRBV5-1 and TRBJ1-2, with a weak D call TRBD1 (5 bases). Trimming stripped 2 bases from V and 0 bases from J, with 11 bases between. This CDR3 comprises 15 residues. Germline assignment: CDR1 SGHRS and CDR2 YFSETQ. For the CDR3, the DNA is TGCGCCAGCAGCTTAGAGACAGCATCTAACTATGGCTACACCTTC. This codes for CASSLETASNYGYTF.